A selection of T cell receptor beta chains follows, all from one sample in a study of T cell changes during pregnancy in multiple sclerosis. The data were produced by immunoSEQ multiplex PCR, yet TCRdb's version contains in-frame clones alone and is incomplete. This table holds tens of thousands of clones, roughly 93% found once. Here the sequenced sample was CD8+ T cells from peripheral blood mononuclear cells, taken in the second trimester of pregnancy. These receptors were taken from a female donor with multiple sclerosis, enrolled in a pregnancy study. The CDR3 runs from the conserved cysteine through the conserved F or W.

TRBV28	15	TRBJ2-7	CASSLEQGEGYEQYF
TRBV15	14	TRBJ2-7	CATSRAQGSSEQYF
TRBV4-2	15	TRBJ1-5	CASSQEREEYQPQHF
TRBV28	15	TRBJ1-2	CASSLTGGSSDGYTF
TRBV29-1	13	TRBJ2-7	CSVVGLRFDEQYF
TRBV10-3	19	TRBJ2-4	CAISPGTGGVEEAKNIQYF
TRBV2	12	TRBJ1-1	CASSYKNTEAFF
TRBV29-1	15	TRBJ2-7	CSVEGNRQGSYEQYF
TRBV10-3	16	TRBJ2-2	CAISPKGGANTGELFF
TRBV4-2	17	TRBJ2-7	CASSQQRQGADSYEQYF
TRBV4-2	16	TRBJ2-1	CASSQEASGGYNEQFF
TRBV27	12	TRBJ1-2	CASSSLPRLLTF
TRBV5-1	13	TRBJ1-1	CASSLDSYTEAFF
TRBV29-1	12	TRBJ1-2	CSVENGNYGYTF
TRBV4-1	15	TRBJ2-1	CASSQPSGSIGEQFF
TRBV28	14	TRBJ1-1	CASSPDRRNTEAFF
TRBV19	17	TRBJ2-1	CASSIPPGRDRVTEQFF
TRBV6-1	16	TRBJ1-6	CASSERGTLYNSPLHF
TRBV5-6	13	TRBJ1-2	CASSLGTGGGYTF
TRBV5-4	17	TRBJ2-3	CASSLRRLAGRTDTQYF
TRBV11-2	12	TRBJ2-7	CASSSTGGAPGF
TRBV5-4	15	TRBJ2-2	CASSHDRGHVGELFF
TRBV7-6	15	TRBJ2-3	CASSLLGAGTDTQYF
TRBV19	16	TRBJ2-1	CASSTDETFTYNEQFF
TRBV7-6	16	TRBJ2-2	CASSSSGGGPTGELFF
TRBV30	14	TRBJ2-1	CAWASLELWNEQFF
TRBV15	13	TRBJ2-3	CATGDSFTDTQYF
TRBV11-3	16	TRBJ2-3	CASSLKRGGGTDTQYF
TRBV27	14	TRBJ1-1	CASSFTGPNTEAFF
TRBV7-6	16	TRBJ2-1	CASSSRVVESYNEQFF
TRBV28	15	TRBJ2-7	CASTPGLAGPYEQYF
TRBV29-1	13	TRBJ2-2	CSVGTMNTGELFF
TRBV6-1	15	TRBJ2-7	CASSEARPGTYEQYF
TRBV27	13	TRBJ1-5	CASSLAINQPQHF
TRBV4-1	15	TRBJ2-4	CASSQTPQGTNIQYF
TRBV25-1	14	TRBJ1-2	CASSYGGGSYGYTF
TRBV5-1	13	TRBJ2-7	CASSDGSPYEQYF
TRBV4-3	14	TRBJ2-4	CASSQERTLNIQYF
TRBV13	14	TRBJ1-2	CASSLVIRTDGYTF
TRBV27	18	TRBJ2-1	CASSLGASAAFPYNEQFF
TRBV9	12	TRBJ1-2	CASSAKQGPRVF
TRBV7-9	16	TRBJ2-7	CASSLEGTGNSYEQYF